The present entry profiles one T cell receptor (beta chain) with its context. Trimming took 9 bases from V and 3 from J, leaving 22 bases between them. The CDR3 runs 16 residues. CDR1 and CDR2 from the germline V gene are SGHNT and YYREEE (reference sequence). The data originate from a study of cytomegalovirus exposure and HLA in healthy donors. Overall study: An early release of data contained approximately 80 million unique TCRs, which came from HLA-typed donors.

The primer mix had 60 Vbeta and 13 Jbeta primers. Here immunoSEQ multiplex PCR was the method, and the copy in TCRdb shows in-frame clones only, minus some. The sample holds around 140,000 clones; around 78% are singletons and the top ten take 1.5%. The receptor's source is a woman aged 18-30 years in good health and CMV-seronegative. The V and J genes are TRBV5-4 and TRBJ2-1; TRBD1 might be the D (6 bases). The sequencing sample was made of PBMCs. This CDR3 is CATSLVARTDYNEQFF. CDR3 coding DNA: TGTGCCACCTCTCTCGTCGCCAGGACAGACTACAATGAGCAGTTCTTC.